A selection of T cell receptor beta chains follows, all from one sample in a study of Ad26.COV2.S vaccination and SARS-CoV-2 variants. Sequencing used immunoSEQ multiplex PCR; TCRdb keeps in-frame clones, though not all of them. Of about 330,000 clones in the sample, 85% to 90% were seen once. Specimen: peripheral blood, collected in a trial of Ad26.COV2.S vaccine versus placebo. These receptors originate from a person between 18 and 65 years old who received the Ad26.COV2.S COVID-19 vaccine or a placebo. Both conserved end residues are part of each CDR3. Fields, in order: D gene, V gene, CDR3 length, clone size, J gene, CDR3 protein, CDR3 DNA. The D gene is left open where the match is weak. Clone size appears in some rows only: once, few, many, or a class for an expanded clone.

D: -
V: TRBV6-5
length: 12
size: -
J: TRBJ1-2
CDR3: CASHNSGYGYTF
DNA: TGTGCCAGCCACAATTCAGGGTATGGCTACACCTTC

D: TRBD1
V: TRBV19
length: 15
size: -
J: TRBJ2-5
CDR3: CASSRAGQGGETQYF
DNA: TGTGCCAGTAGTAGGGCGGGACAGGGGGGAGAGACCCAGTACTTC

D: -
V: TRBV7-2
length: 14
size: -
J: TRBJ2-7
CDR3: CASRVGRHTYEQYF
DNA: TGTGCCAGCAGGGTAGGACGTCATACCTACGAGCAGTACTTC

D: TRBD2
V: TRBV6-2/TRBV6-3
length: 20
size: -
J: TRBJ2-2
CDR3: CASSYGSAGREKEDTGELFF
DNA: TGTGCCAGCAGTTACGGCTCTGCAGGGCGGGAGAAGGAAGACACCGGGGAGCTGTTTTTT

D: -
V: TRBV27
length: 15
size: once
J: TRBJ1-2
CDR3: CASSLGGTTNYGYTF
DNA: TGTGCCAGCAGTTTGGGGGGGACTACTAACTATGGCTACACCTTC

D: TRBD1
V: TRBV7-2
length: 15
size: -
J: TRBJ2-1
CDR3: CASSRKTGSNNEQFF
DNA: TGTGCCAGCAGTAGAAAGACAGGGAGTAATAATGAGCAGTTCTTC

D: -
V: TRBV15
length: 16
size: -
J: TRBJ1-1
CDR3: CATSRDGLFPDTEAFF
DNA: TGTGCCACCAGCAGAGATGGTCTCTTCCCGGACACTGAAGCTTTCTTT

D: -
V: TRBV5-1
length: 12
size: -
J: TRBJ2-5
CDR3: CASSQGGETQYF
DNA: TGCGCCAGCAGCCAAGGTGGAGAGACCCAGTACTTC

D: -
V: TRBV14
length: 15
size: -
J: TRBJ1-6
CDR3: CASSPDGRPGSPLHF
DNA: TGTGCCAGCAGCCCGGACGGGAGACCAGGTTCACCCCTCCACTTT

D: TRBD2
V: TRBV7-9
length: 15
size: -
J: TRBJ2-2
CDR3: CASKETSGRTGELFF
DNA: TGTGCCAGCAAGGAGACTAGCGGGCGCACCGGGGAGCTGTTTTTT

D: -
V: TRBV5-5
length: 16
size: -
J: TRBJ1-1
CDR3: CASSPSIGTQNTEAFF
DNA: TGTGCCAGCAGCCCAAGTATAGGGACGCAGAACACTGAAGCTTTCTTT

D: -
V: TRBV7-9
length: 16
size: -
J: TRBJ2-1
CDR3: CASSPTTPTENNEQFF
DNA: TGTGCCAGCAGCCCTACGACCCCTACGGAAAACAATGAGCAGTTCTTC

D: TRBD1
V: TRBV7-9
length: 16
size: once
J: TRBJ2-2
CDR3: CASSVGTDVWSGELFF
DNA: TGTGCCAGCAGCGTTGGGACAGACGTTTGGAGCGGGGAGCTGTTTTTT

D: TRBD2
V: TRBV27
length: 16
size: -
J: TRBJ2-5
CDR3: CASSYFGTTGQETQYF
DNA: TGTGCCAGCAGTTATTTCGGGACTACGGGCCAAGAGACCCAGTACTTC

D: TRBD1
V: TRBV3-1/TRBV3-2
length: 16
size: -
J: TRBJ2-5
CDR3: CASSQARGTGQETQYF
DNA: TGTGCCAGCAGCCAAGCCAGGGGGACAGGACAAGAGACCCAGTACTTC

D: -
V: TRBV7-2
length: 13
size: few
J: TRBJ1-1
CDR3: CASSSFLGTEAFF
DNA: TGTGCCAGCAGCTCCTTCCTGGGCACTGAAGCTTTCTTT

D: -
V: TRBV7-8
length: 14
size: -
J: TRBJ1-1
CDR3: CASRGGFLDTEAFF
DNA: TGTGCCAGCAGGGGGGGGTTTCTTGACACTGAAGCTTTCTTT

D: TRBD1
V: TRBV28
length: 20
size: -
J: TRBJ2-1
CDR3: CASSLNWWGQGYSSYNEQFF
DNA: TGTGCCAGCAGTTTAAACTGGTGGGGACAGGGGTATAGCTCCTACAATGAGCAGTTCTTC

D: TRBD1
V: TRBV16
length: 15
size: -
J: TRBJ1-2
CDR3: CASSQSDRGIYGYTF
DNA: TGTGCCAGCAGCCAATCAGACAGGGGGATCTATGGCTACACCTTC

D: TRBD1
V: TRBV6-5
length: 14
size: few
J: TRBJ1-1
CDR3: CASRWTGEDTEAFF
DNA: TGTGCCAGCAGATGGACAGGCGAGGACACTGAAGCTTTCTTT

D: -
V: TRBV19
length: 15
size: -
J: TRBJ1-2
CDR3: CASSHLSGDLRGYTF
DNA: TGTGCCAGTAGTCACCTGTCGGGGGATCTACGTGGCTACACCTTC

D: TRBD2
V: TRBV11-2
length: 17
size: -
J: TRBJ2-5
CDR3: CASSLGVAGVDQETQYF
DNA: TGTGCCAGCAGCTTAGGAGTAGCGGGGGTGGATCAAGAGACCCAGTACTTC

D: -
V: TRBV27
length: 15
size: -
J: TRBJ1-1
CDR3: CARNRVSRYSTEAFF
DNA: TGTGCCAGGAACAGGGTTTCGAGGTATAGCACTGAAGCTTTCTTT

D: TRBD1
V: TRBV28
length: 16
size: -
J: TRBJ1-1
CDR3: CASSPDRASMNTEAFF
DNA: TGTGCCAGCAGTCCGGACAGGGCTTCCATGAACACTGAAGCTTTCTTT

D: TRBD2
V: TRBV7-9
length: 14
size: -
J: TRBJ2-1
CDR3: CASSWTSGINEQFF
DNA: TGTGCCAGCAGCTGGACTAGCGGGATCAATGAGCAGTTCTTC

D: -
V: TRBV12-3/TRBV12-4
length: 12
size: once
J: TRBJ1-1
CDR3: CASSFSIVEAFF
DNA: TGTGCCAGCAGTTTCTCAATTGTTGAAGCTTTCTTT

D: TRBD1
V: TRBV14
length: 13
size: -
J: TRBJ1-1
CDR3: CASSQAGGTEAFF
DNA: TGTGCCAGCAGCCAAGCAGGGGGCACTGAAGCTTTCTTT

D: -
V: TRBV4-2
length: 15
size: -
J: TRBJ1-2
CDR3: CASSQETDLFYGYTF
DNA: TGTGCCAGCAGCCAAGAGACAGACCTCTTCTATGGCTACACCTTC

D: -
V: TRBV6-6
length: 12
size: -
J: TRBJ1-1
CDR3: CASEGSGAEAFF
DNA: TGTGCCAGCGAGGGCTCGGGTGCTGAAGCTTTCTTT

D: -
V: TRBV7-9
length: 15
size: -
J: TRBJ1-4
CDR3: CASSLAGDGGEKLFF
DNA: TGTGCCAGCAGCTTAGCGGGGGACGGCGGGGAAAAACTGTTTTTT

D: TRBD1
V: TRBV7-2
length: 14
size: once
J: TRBJ1-4
CDR3: CASSLSTGWEKLFF
DNA: TGTGCCAGCAGCTTATCGACAGGGTGGGAAAAACTGTTTTTT

D: -
V: TRBV27
length: 14
size: -
J: TRBJ1-5
CDR3: CASSLQGRNQPQHF
DNA: TGTGCCAGCAGTCTTCAGGGGAGGAATCAGCCCCAGCATTTT

D: -
V: TRBV6-5
length: 14
size: -
J: TRBJ1-3
CDR3: CASNTASSGNTIYF
DNA: TGTGCCAGCAATACAGCCTCCTCTGGAAACACCATATATTTT

D: TRBD2
V: TRBV4-1
length: 21
size: -
J: TRBJ2-1
CDR3: CASSPYPGTSGGTSSYNEQFF
DNA: TGCGCCAGCAGCCCCTACCCAGGGACTAGCGGGGGGACAAGCTCCTACAATGAGCAGTTCTTC

D: TRBD2
V: TRBV6-2/TRBV6-3
length: 16
size: once
J: TRBJ2-3
CDR3: CASSNSQGLAADTQYF
DNA: TGTGCCAGCAGCAACTCCCAGGGACTAGCGGCAGATACGCAGTATTTT

D: TRBD1
V: TRBV4-3
length: 15
size: -
J: TRBJ2-1
CDR3: CASSPGTGERNEQFF
DNA: TGCGCCAGCAGCCCCGGGACAGGGGAGAGGAATGAGCAGTTCTTC

D: -
V: TRBV20-1
length: 13
size: -
J: TRBJ1-1
CDR3: CSASLRATDEAFF
DNA: TGCAGTGCTAGTTTACGCGCGACAGATGAAGCTTTCTTT

D: -
V: TRBV12-5
length: 13
size: -
J: TRBJ1-1
CDR3: CASGLDRVTEAFF
DNA: TGTGCTAGTGGTTTGGACAGGGTCACTGAAGCTTTCTTT

D: -
V: TRBV28
length: 9
size: -
J: TRBJ1-5
CDR3: CATGGPQHF
DNA: TGTGCCACGGGAGGACCCCAGCATTTT

D: -
V: TRBV28
length: 19
size: -
J: TRBJ2-7
CDR3: CASSLREYFRGTTYLEQYF
DNA: TGTGCCAGCAGTTTAAGGGAATATTTTAGGGGGACTACATACCTCGAGCAGTACTTC

D: -
V: TRBV24-1
length: 14
size: once
J: TRBJ1-1
CDR3: CATSDLHSGEGTFF
DNA: TGTGCCACCAGTGATTTGCACTCAGGGGAGGGTACTTTCTTT

D: -
V: TRBV6-5
length: 13
size: -
J: TRBJ2-7
CDR3: CASSYGGLYEQYF
DNA: TGTGCCAGCAGTTACGGGGGACTCTACGAGCAGTACTTC

D: TRBD2
V: TRBV4-1
length: 18
size: -
J: TRBJ2-7
CDR3: CASSQDGASGVRSYEQYF
DNA: TGCGCCAGCAGCCAAGATGGCGCTAGCGGGGTAAGGTCCTACGAGCAGTACTTC

D: -
V: TRBV9
length: 13
size: -
J: TRBJ1-3
CDR3: CASSGNSGNTIYF
DNA: TGTGCCAGCAGCGGGAATTCTGGAAACACCATATATTTT

D: TRBD1
V: TRBV4-1
length: 15
size: once
J: TRBJ1-5
CDR3: CASGFPGQGDQPQHF
DNA: TGCGCCAGCGGGTTCCCGGGACAGGGTGATCAGCCCCAGCATTTT

D: -
V: TRBV18
length: 14
size: -
J: TRBJ1-1
CDR3: CASSPQEVNTEAFF
DNA: TGTGCCAGCTCACCTCAGGAAGTGAACACTGAAGCTTTCTTT

D: -
V: TRBV4-3
length: 14
size: -
J: TRBJ2-1
CDR3: CASSLAVGGNEQFF
DNA: TGCGCCAGCAGCCTCGCGGTGGGAGGCAATGAGCAGTTCTTC

D: -
V: TRBV4-3
length: 18
size: once
J: TRBJ2-1
CDR3: CASSHYVGPSGSYNEQFF
DNA: TGCGCCAGCAGCCATTACGTTGGGCCCAGCGGCTCCTACAATGAGCAGTTCTTC

D: TRBD1
V: TRBV5-1
length: 16
size: -
J: TRBJ2-7
CDR3: CASSLQGASKVGEQYF
DNA: TGCGCCAGCAGCTTACAGGGGGCCTCAAAGGTAGGGGAGCAGTACTTC

D: -
V: TRBV13
length: 16
size: -
J: TRBJ1-1
CDR3: CASSRLRLVGSSLAFF
DNA: TGTGCCAGCAGCCGCCTCAGACTGGTCGGGTCGAGTCTAGCTTTCTTT

D: TRBD1
V: TRBV5-6
length: 14
size: -
J: TRBJ2-2
CDR3: CASSLGQGIGELFF
DNA: TGTGCCAGCAGCTTGGGACAGGGGATCGGGGAGCTGTTTTTT

D: -
V: TRBV7-2
length: 13
size: -
J: TRBJ1-5
CDR3: CASSFTGYQPQHF
DNA: TGTGCCAGCAGCTTTACAGGGTATCAGCCCCAGCATTTT

D: TRBD1
V: TRBV6-2/TRBV6-3
length: 15
size: -
J: TRBJ1-1
CDR3: CASSLSGGSYTEAFF
DNA: TGTGCCAGCAGCCTCTCAGGGGGGTCGTACACTGAAGCTTTCTTT

D: TRBD1
V: TRBV4-1
length: 16
size: -
J: TRBJ2-7
CDR3: CASSPALGQGLYEQYF
DNA: TGCGCCAGCAGCCCGGCGTTGGGACAGGGTTTGTACGAGCAGTACTTC

D: -
V: TRBV27
length: 13
size: -
J: TRBJ1-1
CDR3: CASSLGDFTVAFF
DNA: TGTGCCAGCAGTTTGGGGGATTTTACAGTAGCTTTCTTT

D: TRBD2
V: TRBV18
length: 17
size: -
J: TRBJ2-1
CDR3: CASSWTSGAGYENEQFF
DNA: TGTGCCAGCTCCTGGACTAGCGGGGCCGGGTACGAAAATGAGCAGTTCTTC

D: TRBD1
V: TRBV5-6
length: 13
size: -
J: TRBJ1-2
CDR3: CASSEGQTYGYTF
DNA: TGTGCCAGCAGCGAGGGACAGACTTATGGCTACACCTTC

D: -
V: TRBV4-1
length: 15
size: -
J: TRBJ1-2
CDR3: CASSQEISQGNGYTF
DNA: TGCGCCAGCAGCCAAGAAATCTCACAGGGTAATGGCTACACCTTC

D: TRBD1
V: TRBV7-9
length: 15
size: few
J: TRBJ1-1
CDR3: CASSLAVQGYTEAFF
DNA: TGTGCCAGCAGCTTAGCGGTACAGGGGTACACTGAAGCTTTCTTT